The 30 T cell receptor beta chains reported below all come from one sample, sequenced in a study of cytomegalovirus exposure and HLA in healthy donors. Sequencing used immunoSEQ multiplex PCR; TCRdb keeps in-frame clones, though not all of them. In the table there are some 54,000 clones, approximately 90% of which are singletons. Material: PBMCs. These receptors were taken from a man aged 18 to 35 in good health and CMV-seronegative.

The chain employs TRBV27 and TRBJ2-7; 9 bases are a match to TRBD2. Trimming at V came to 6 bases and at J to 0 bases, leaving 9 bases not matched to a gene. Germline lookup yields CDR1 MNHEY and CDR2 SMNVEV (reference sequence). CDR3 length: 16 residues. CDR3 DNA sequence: TGTGCCAGCAGGTCTCTAGCGGGGCTATTCTCCTACGAGCAGTACTTC. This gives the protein CASRSLAGLFSYEQYF.

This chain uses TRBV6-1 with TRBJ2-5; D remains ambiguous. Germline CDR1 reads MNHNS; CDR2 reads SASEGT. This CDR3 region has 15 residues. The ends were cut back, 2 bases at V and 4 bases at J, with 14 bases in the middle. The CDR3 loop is CASSERQKKVETQYF. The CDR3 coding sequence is TGTGCCAGCAGTGAACGTCAGAAAAAAGTAGAGACCCAGTACTTC.

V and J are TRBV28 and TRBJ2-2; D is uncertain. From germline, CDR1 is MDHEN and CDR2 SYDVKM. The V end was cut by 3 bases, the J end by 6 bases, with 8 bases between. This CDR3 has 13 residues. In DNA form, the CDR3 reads TGTGCCAGCAGTTTTCGTGTCGCCGGGGAGCTGTTTTTT. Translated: CASSFRVAGELFF.

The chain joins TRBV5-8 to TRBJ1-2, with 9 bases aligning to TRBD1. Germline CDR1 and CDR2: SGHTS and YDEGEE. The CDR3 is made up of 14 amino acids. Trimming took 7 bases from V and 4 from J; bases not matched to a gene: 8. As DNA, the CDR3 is TGTGCCAGCCGGGACAGGGTCTACCTCTATGGCTACACCTTC. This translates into CASRDRVYLYGYTF.

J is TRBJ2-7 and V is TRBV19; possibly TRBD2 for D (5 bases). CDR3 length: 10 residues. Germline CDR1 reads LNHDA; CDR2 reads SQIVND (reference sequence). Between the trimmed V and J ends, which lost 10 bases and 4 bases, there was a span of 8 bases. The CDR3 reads CANPGYEQYF. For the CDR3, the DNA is TGTGCCAACCCGGGGTACGAGCAGTACTTC.

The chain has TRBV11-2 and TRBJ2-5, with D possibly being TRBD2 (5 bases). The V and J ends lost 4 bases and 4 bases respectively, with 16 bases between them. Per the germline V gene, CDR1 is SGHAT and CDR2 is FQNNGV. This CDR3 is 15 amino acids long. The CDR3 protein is CASSSRGQRGETQYF. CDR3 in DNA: TGTGCCAGCAGCTCCCGAGGGCAACGGGGAGAGACCCAGTACTTC.

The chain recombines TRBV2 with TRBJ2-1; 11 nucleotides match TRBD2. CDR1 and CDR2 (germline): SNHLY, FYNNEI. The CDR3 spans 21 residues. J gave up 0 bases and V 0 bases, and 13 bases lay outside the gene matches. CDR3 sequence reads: CASSEAFGGTSGKSSYNEQFF. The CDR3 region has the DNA TGTGCCAGCAGTGAAGCGTTCGGAGGGACTAGCGGAAAGAGCTCCTACAATGAGCAGTTCTTC.

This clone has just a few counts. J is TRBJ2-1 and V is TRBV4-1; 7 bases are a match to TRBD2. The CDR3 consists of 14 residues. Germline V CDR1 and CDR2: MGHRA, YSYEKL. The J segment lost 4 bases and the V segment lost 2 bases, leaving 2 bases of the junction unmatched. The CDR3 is CASSQLAGYNEQFF. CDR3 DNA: TGCGCCAGCAGCCAATTAGCGGGTTACAATGAGCAGTTCTTC.

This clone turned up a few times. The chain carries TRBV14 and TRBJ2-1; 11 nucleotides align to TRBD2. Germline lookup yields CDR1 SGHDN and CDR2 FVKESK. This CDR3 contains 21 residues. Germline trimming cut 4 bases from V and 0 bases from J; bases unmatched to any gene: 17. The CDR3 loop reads CASSPVAGGPITSSSYNEQFF. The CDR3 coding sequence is TGTGCCAGCAGCCCTGTAGCGGGAGGGCCGATCACATCAAGCTCCTACAATGAGCAGTTCTTC.

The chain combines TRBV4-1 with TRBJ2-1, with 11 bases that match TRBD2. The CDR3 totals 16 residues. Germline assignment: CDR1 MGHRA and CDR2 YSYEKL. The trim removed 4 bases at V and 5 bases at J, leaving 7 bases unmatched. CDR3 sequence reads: CASSPSTSGANNEQFF. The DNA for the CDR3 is TGCGCCAGCAGCCCCTCGACTAGCGGGGCCAACAATGAGCAGTTCTTC.

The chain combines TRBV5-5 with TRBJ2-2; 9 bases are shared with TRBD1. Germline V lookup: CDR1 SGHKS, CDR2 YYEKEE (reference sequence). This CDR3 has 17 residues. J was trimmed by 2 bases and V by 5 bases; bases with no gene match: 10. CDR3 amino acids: CASRLYGGQGNTGELFF. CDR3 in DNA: TGTGCCAGCAGGCTGTATGGGGGACAGGGCAACACCGGGGAGCTGTTTTTT.

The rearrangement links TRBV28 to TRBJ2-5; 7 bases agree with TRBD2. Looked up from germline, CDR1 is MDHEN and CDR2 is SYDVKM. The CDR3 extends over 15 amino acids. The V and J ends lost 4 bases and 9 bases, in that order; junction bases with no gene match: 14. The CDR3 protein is CASSSPDGWGGAQYF. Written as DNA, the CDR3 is TGTGCCAGCAGTTCCCCGGACGGTTGGGGGGGGGCCCAGTACTTC.

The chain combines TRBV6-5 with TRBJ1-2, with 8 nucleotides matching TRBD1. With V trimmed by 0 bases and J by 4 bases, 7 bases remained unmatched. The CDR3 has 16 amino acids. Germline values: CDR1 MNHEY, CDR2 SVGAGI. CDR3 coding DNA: TGTGCCAGCAGTTACTCGATGGGACAGGTAGTCTATGGCTACACCTTC. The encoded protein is CASSYSMGQVVYGYTF.

CDR3 region: CARKIIHRAKNIQYF. CDR3 in DNA: TGTGCCAGAAAGATAATCCACAGAGCCAAAAACATTCAGTACTTC. The chain joins TRBV7-5 to TRBJ2-4; TRBD1, the table's D call, lacks a check against the DNA. TRBV7-5 is tagged as a pseudogene. This CDR3 spans 15 amino acids.

CDR3 region: CSARSGGSSYEQYF. CDR3 sequence (DNA): TGCAGCGCCAGAAGCGGGGGGAGCTCCTACGAGCAGTACTTC. The gene calls are TRBV29-1 and TRBJ2-7; 9 nucleotides line up with TRBD2. V shed 7 bases and J 0 bases; nucleotides not matched to a gene: 7. This CDR3 has 14 residues. CDR1 is SQVTM, CDR2 ANQGSEA, per germline.

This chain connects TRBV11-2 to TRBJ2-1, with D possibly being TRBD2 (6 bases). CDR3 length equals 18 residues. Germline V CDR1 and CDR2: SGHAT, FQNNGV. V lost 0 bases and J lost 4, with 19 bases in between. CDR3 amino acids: CASSLEPPTRRIYNEQFF. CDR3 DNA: TGTGCCAGCAGCTTAGAGCCCCCGACTAGGCGGATATACAATGAGCAGTTCTTC.

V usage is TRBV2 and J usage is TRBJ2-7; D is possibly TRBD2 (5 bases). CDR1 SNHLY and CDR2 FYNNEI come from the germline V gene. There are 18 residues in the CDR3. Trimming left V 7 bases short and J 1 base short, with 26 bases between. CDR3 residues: CASTPRDSSHPGSYEQYF. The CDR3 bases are TGTGCCAGCACCCCCCGGGATTCCTCTCACCCGGGATCCTACGAGCAGTACTTC.

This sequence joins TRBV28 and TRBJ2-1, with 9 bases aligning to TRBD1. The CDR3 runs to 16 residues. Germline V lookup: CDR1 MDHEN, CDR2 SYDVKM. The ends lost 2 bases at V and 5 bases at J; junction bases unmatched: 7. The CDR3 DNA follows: TGTGCCAGCAGTTTAATACAGGGGGCGCTTAACAATGAGCAGTTCTTC. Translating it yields CASSLIQGALNNEQFF.

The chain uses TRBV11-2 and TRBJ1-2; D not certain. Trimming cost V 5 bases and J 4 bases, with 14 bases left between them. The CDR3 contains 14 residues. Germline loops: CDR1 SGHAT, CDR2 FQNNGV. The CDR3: CASSPNLAGYGYTF. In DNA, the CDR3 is TGTGCCAGCAGCCCCAATCTAGCGGGCTATGGCTACACCTTC.

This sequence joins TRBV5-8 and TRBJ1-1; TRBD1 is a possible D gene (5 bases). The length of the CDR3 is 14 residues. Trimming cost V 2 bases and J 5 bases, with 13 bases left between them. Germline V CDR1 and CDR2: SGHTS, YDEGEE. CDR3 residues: CASSFRAGRTEAFF. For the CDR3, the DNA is TGTGCCAGCAGCTTTCGTGCGGGGCGGACTGAAGCTTTCTTT.

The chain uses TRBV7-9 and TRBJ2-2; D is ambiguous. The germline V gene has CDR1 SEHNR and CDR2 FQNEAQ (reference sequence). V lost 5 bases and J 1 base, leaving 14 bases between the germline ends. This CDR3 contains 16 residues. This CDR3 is CASSNSRQLNTGELFF. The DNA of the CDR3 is TGTGCCAGCAGCAACAGCCGGCAGCTGAACACCGGGGAGCTGTTTTTT.

This CDR3 reads CASSHPPPRDNEQFF. The CDR3 DNA reads TGTGCCAGCAGCCACCCTCCCCCGAGGGACAATGAGCAGTTCTTC. This chain uses TRBV5-6 with TRBJ2-1, with a weak D call TRBD2 (5 bases). Trimming removed 4 bases at V and 5 bases at J, with 16 bases between. The CDR3 consists of 15 residues. Germline V CDR1 and CDR2: SGHDT, YYEEEE.

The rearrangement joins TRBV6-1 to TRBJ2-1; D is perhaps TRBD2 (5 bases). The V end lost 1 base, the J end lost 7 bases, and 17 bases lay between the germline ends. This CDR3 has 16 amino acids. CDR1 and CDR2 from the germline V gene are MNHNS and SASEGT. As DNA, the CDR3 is TGTGCCAGCAGTGAAGTGCCAGTCCCCGGGGTAAATGAGCAGTTCTTC. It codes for CASSEVPVPGVNEQFF.

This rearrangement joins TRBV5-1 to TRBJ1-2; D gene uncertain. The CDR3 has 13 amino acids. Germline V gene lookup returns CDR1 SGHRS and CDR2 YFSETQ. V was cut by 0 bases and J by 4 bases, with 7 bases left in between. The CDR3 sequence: CASSLDGGYGYTF. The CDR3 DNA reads TGCGCCAGCAGCTTGGACGGCGGCTATGGCTACACCTTC.

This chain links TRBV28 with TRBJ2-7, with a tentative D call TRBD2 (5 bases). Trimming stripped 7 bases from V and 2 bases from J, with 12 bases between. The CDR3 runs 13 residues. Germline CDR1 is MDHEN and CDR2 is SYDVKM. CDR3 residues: CASIGSLPYEQYF. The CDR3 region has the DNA TGTGCCAGCATAGGGAGCCTACCCTACGAGCAGTACTTC. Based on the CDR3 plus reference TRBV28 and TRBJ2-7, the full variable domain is DVKVTQSSRYLVKRTGEKVFLECVQDMDHENMFWYRQDPGLGLRLIYFSYDVKMKEKGDIPEGYSVSREKKERFSLILESASTNQTSMYLCASIGSLPYEQYFGPGTRLTVT.

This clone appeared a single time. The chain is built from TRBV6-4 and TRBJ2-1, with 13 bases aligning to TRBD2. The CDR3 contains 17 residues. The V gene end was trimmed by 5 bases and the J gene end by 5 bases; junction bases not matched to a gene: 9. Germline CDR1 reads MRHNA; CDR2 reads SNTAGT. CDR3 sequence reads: CASSLEAGLAGDNEQFF. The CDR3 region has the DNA TGTGCCAGCAGTCTTGAGGCCGGACTAGCGGGAGACAATGAGCAGTTCTTC.

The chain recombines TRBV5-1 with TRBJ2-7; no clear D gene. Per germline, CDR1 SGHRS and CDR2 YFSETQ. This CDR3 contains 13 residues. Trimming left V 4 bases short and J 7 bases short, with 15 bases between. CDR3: CASSPNPLREQYF. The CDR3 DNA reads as TGCGCCAGCAGCCCCAACCCCTTGCGGGAGCAGTACTTC. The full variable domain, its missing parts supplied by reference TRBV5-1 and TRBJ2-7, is KAGVTQTPRYLIKTRGQQVTLSCSPISGHRSVSWYQQTPGQGLQFLFEYFSETQRNKGNFPGRFSGRQFSNSRSEMNVSTLELGDSALYLCASSPNPLREQYFGPGTRLTVT.

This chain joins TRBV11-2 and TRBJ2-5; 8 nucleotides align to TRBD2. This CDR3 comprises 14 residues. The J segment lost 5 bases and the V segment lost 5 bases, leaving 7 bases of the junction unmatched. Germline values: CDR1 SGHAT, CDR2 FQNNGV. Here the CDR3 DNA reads TGTGCCAGCAGCCCAGACTCGGGAGGGGAGACCCAGTACTTC. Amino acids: CASSPDSGGETQYF. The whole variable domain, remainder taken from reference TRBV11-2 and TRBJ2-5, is EAGVAQSPRYKIIEKRQSVAFWCNPISGHATLYWYQQILGQGPKLLIQFQNNGVVDDSQLPKDRFSAERLKGVDSTLKIQPAKLEDSAVYLCASSPDSGGETQYFGPGTRLLVL.

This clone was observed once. The CDR3 here is CATSRDRTGTGETQYF. For the CDR3, the DNA is TGTGCCACCAGCAGAGATCGTACCGGGACAGGGGAGACCCAGTACTTC. The rearrangement links TRBV15 to TRBJ2-5; 9 bases are shared with TRBD1. V shed 0 bases, J shed 5 bases, and the junction held 7 bases outside the gene matches. The CDR3 loop spans 16 amino acids. Per the germline V gene, CDR1 is LNHNV and CDR2 is YYDKDF (reference sequence).

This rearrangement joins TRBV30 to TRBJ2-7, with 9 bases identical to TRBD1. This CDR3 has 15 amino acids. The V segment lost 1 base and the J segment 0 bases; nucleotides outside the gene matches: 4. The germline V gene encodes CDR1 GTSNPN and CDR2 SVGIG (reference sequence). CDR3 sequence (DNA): TGTGCCTGGAGTGGAGGACAGGGGATCTCCTACGAGCAGTACTTC. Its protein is CAWSGGQGISYEQYF.